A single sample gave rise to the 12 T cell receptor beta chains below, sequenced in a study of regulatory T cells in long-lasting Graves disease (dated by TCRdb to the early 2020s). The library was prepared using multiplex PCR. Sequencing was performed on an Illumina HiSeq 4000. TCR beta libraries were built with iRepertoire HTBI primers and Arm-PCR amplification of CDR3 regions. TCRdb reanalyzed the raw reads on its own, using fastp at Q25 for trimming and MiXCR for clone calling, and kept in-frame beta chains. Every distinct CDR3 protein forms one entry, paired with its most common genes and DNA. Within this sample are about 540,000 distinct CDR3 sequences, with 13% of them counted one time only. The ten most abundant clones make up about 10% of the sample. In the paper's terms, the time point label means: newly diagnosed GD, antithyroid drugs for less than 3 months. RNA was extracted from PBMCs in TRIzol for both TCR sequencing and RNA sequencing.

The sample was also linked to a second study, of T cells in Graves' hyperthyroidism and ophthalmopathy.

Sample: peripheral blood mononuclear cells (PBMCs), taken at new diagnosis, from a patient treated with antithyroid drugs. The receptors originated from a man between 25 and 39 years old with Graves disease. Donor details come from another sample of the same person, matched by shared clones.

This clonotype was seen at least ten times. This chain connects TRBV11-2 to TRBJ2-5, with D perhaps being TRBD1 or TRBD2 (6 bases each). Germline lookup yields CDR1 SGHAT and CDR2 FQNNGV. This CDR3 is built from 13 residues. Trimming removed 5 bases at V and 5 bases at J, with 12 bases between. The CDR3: CASSNREAETQYF. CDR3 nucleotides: TGTGCCAGCAGCAACAGGGAGGCGGAGACCCAGTACTTC.

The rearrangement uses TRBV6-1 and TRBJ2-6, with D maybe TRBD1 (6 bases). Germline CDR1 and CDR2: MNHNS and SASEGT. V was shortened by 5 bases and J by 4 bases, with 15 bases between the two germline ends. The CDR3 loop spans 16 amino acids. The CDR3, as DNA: TGTGCCAGCAGTAAACAGGGTAGATTAGGGGCCAACGTCCTGACTTTC. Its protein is CASSKQGRLGANVLTF.

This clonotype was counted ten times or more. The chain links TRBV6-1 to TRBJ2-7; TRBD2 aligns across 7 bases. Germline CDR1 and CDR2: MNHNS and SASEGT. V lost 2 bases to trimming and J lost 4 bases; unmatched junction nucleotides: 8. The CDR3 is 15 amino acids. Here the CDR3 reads CASSERRLRGYEQYF. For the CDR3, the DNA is TGTGCCAGCAGTGAACGGCGGCTGCGGGGGTACGAGCAGTACTTC.

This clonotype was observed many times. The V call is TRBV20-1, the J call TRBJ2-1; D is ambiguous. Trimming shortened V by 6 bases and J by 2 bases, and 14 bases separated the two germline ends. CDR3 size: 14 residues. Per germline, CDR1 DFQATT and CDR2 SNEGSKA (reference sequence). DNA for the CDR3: TGCAGTGCCGAATCCGACGCTCCCTACAATGAGCAGTTCTTC. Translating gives CSAESDAPYNEQFF.

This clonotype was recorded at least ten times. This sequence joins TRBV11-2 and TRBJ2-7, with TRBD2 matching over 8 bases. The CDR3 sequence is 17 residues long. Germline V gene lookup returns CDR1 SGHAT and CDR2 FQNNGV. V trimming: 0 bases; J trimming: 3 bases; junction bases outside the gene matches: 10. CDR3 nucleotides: TGTGCCAGCAGCTTAGATTCCTCAACTAGCGGATTCTACGAGCAGTACTTC. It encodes CASSLDSSTSGFYEQYF.

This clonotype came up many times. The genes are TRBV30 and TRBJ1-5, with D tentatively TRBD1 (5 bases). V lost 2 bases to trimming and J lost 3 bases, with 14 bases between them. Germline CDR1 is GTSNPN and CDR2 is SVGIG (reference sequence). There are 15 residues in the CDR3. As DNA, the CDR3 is TGTGCCTGGAGTCGCAGGGACCTCCCCAATCAGCCCCAGCATTTT. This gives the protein CAWSRRDLPNQPQHF.

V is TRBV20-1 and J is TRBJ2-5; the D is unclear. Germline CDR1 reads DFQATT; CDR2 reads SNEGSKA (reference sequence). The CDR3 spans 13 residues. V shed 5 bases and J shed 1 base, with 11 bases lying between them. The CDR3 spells CSAPGPVQETQYF. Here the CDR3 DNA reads TGCAGTGCTCCCGGTCCCGTCCAAGAGACCCAGTACTTC.

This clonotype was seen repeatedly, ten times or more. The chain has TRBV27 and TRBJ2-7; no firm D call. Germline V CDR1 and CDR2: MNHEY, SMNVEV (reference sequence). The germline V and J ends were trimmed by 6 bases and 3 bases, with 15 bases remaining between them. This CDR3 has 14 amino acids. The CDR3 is CASSPNLPSYEQYF. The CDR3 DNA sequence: TGTGCCAGCAGCCCAAACCTACCGAGCTACGAGCAGTACTTC.

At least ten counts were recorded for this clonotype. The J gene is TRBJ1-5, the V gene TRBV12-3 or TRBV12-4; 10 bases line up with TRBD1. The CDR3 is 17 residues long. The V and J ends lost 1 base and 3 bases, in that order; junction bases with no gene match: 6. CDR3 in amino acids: CASSLGATGGYNQPQHF. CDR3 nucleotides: TGTGCCAGCAGTTTAGGAGCGACAGGGGGCTACAATCAGCCCCAGCATTTT.

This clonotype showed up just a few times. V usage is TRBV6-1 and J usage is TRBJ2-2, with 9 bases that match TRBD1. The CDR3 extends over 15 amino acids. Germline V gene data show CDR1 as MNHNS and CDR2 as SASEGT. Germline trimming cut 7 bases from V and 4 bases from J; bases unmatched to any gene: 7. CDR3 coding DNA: TGTGCCAGCACCCAACAGGGGGCGGGCACCGGGGAGCTGTTTTTT. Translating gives CASTQQGAGTGELFF.

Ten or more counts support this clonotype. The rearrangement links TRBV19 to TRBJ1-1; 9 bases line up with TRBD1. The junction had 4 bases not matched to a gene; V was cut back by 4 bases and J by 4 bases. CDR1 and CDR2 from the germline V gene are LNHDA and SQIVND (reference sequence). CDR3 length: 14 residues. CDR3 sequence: CASSRGQGTTEAFF. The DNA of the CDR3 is TGTGCCAGTAGTAGAGGACAGGGGACCACTGAAGCTTTCTTT.

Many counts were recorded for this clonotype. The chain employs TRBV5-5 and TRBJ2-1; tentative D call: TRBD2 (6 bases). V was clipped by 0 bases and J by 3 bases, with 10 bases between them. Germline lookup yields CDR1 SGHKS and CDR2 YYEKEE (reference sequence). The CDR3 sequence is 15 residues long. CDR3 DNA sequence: TGTGCCAGCAGCTTGGCGGGAGAAATCTACAATGAGCAGTTCTTC. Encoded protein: CASSLAGEIYNEQFF.